The 14 T cell receptor beta chains presented below share a single source sample, sequenced in a study of identifying expanded T cells in peripheral blood. TCRdb's copy holds only in-frame clones and misses some; the assay was immunoSEQ multiplex PCR. This sample carries approximately 90,000 clones, about nine tenths of them seen once, and the ten largest clones take around 4%. Sequenced: blood. Source of these receptors: a person aged 18 to 75 in good health.

This chain links TRBV6-1 with TRBJ2-3; tentative D call: TRBD2 (5 bases). Germline-derived CDR1 and CDR2 are MNHNS and SASEGT. The CDR3 runs 15 residues. Trimming cost V 3 bases and J 6 bases, with 16 bases left between them. The CDR3 DNA reads TGTGCCAGCAGTGAGTCCGTCGGGGATGGGGATACGCAGTATTTT. It specifies CASSESVGDGDTQYF.

The table lists this clone with a count of one. V usage is TRBV15 and J usage is TRBJ1-1; 10 bases fit TRBD1. The V segment lost 4 bases and the J segment 7 bases; nucleotides outside the gene matches: 9. The CDR3 covers 15 residues. Germline loops: CDR1 LNHNV, CDR2 YYDKDF (reference sequence). This chain's CDR3 is CATSIDRGRSVEAFF. Written as DNA, the CDR3 is TGTGCCACCAGCATCGACAGGGGGCGATCGGTTGAAGCTTTCTTT.

V is TRBV5-8 and J is TRBJ2-3, with D hard to call. This CDR3 is built from 13 residues. The V end was cut by 0 bases, the J end by 2 bases, with 4 bases between. CDR1 and CDR2 (germline): SGHTS, YDEGEE. The CDR3 bases are TGTGCCAGCAGCTTGGCGTACACAGATACGCAGTATTTT. As protein: CASSLAYTDTQYF.

CDR3 coding DNA: TGTGCCAGCAGCGCAGGGGTTAATGAAAAACTGTTTTTT. Translated: CASSAGVNEKLFF. The chain has TRBV9 and TRBJ1-4, with a weak D call TRBD1 (6 bases). Germline loops: CDR1 SGDLS, CDR2 YYNGEE. With 3 bases removed from V and 4 bases from J, the gap between germline ends came to 7 bases. CDR3 length equals 13 residues. Drawing the rest from reference TRBV9 and TRBJ1-4, the complete variable domain is DSGVTQTPKHLITATGQRVTLRCSPRSGDLSVYWYQQSLDQGLQFLIQYYNGEERAKGNILERFSAQQFPDLHSELNLSSLELGDSALYFCASSAGVNEKLFFGSGTQLSVL.

Only a few counts were recorded for this clone. The chain recombines TRBV4-2 with TRBJ2-1; 7 bases fit TRBD2. This CDR3 spans 17 amino acids. Per germline, CDR1 LGHNA and CDR2 YNFKEQ. The trim removed 0 bases at V and 0 bases at J, leaving 5 bases unmatched. The CDR3 here is CASSQDFTSASYNEQFF. The CDR3 coding sequence is TGTGCCAGCAGCCAAGACTTCACTAGCGCCTCCTACAATGAGCAGTTCTTC.

J is TRBJ2-1 and V is TRBV19; D possibly corresponds to TRBD2 (5 bases). Per germline, CDR1 LNHDA and CDR2 SQIVND (reference sequence). This CDR3 contains 16 residues. The V end lost 3 bases, the J end lost 10 bases, and 22 bases lay between the germline ends. CDR3 sequence (DNA): TGTGCCAGTAGTATTATACGGGCTAGCCACCCTGTCGAGCAGTTCTTC. Translated, it gives CASSIIRASHPVEQFF.

The chain uses TRBV6-1 and TRBJ2-7; perhaps TRBD2 as D (6 bases). This CDR3 region has 13 residues. Germline CDR1 is MNHNS and CDR2 is SASEGT. The germline V and J ends were trimmed by 6 bases and 6 bases, with 15 bases remaining between them. In DNA, the CDR3 is TGTGCCAGCAGCGGGATGGAGGGCCTCGAGCAGTACTTC. Translation: CASSGMEGLEQYF.

The chain combines TRBV28 with TRBJ1-2; no firm D call. Germline V gives CDR1 MDHEN, CDR2 SYDVKM. The CDR3 runs to 12 residues. The ends were cut back, 1 base at V and 9 bases at J, with 9 bases in the middle. CDR3 residues: CASSLSDRSYTF. CDR3 DNA sequence: TGTGCCAGCAGTTTATCGGATCGAAGCTACACCTTC.

The V gene is TRBV27, the J gene TRBJ2-6; D is unclear. Per the germline V gene, CDR1 is MNHEY and CDR2 is SMNVEV (reference sequence). V lost 0 bases and J 2 bases, leaving 8 bases between the germline ends. The CDR3 has 16 amino acids. CDR3 nucleotides: TGTGCCAGCAGTTTATCCTTACTGGCTGGGGCCAACGTCCTGACTTTC. This encodes CASSLSLLAGANVLTF.

V usage is TRBV5-1 and J usage is TRBJ2-5; 10 bases are a match to TRBD2. The CDR3 loop spans 19 amino acids. Losses at the gene ends were 6 bases for V and 4 bases for J; bases not matched to a gene: 21. Per the germline V gene, CDR1 is SGHRS and CDR2 is YFSETQ. In nucleotides, the CDR3 is TGCGCCAGCAATTCCCGGGGAGCTAGCGGGAGAAGGGCGGGAGAGACCCAGTACTTC. Translation gives CASNSRGASGRRAGETQYF. Combining the CDR3 with reference TRBV5-1 and TRBJ2-5 gives the whole variable domain KAGVTQTPRYLIKTRGQQVTLSCSPISGHRSVSWYQQTPGQGLQFLFEYFSETQRNKGNFPGRFSGRQFSNSRSEMNVSTLELGDSALYLCASNSRGASGRRAGETQYFGPGTRLLVL.

The gene calls are TRBV5-1 and TRBJ1-1; D possibly corresponds to TRBD1 (6 bases). Germline loops: CDR1 SGHRS, CDR2 YFSETQ. This CDR3 has 16 residues. V was cut by 1 base and J by 2 bases, with 15 bases left in between. CDR3 loop: CASSLTGPAHNTEAFF. The CDR3 bases are TGCGCCAGCAGCTTGACAGGGCCCGCTCATAACACTGAAGCTTTCTTT.

This clone was counted a single time. This chain links TRBV18 with TRBJ2-3; D gene unclear. This CDR3 has 15 residues. The germline V and J ends were trimmed by 0 bases and 2 bases, with 9 bases remaining between them. Germline CDR1 KGHSH, CDR2 LQKENI. The CDR3 sequence is CASSPPSRATDTQYF. CDR3 DNA sequence: TGTGCCAGCTCACCACCTAGCCGGGCCACAGATACGCAGTATTTT.

Regarding this clone: Other DNA variants within this sample encode the same CDR3. V gene TRBV30 combines with J gene TRBJ1-2; the D gene is possibly TRBD1 (6 bases). V was shortened by 0 bases and J by 8 bases, with 13 bases between the two germline ends. Germline assignment: CDR1 GTSNPN and CDR2 SVGIG (reference sequence). The CDR3 loop spans 13 amino acids. For the CDR3, the DNA is TGTGCCTGGAGTGTAGGGGGGGCTGGAGGCTACACCTTC. It yields the protein CAWSVGGAGGYTF.

This clone was counted between two and nine times. The chain combines TRBV21-1 with TRBJ1-4; the table assigns TRBD1, which was not confirmed against the DNA. TRBV21-1 is flagged as a pseudogene. This CDR3 is 17 amino acids long. In nucleotides, the CDR3 is TGTGCCAGCAGCTCACAGGGGAATGGAGCAACTAATGAAAAACTGTTTTTT. It is translated as CASSSQGNGATNEKLFF.